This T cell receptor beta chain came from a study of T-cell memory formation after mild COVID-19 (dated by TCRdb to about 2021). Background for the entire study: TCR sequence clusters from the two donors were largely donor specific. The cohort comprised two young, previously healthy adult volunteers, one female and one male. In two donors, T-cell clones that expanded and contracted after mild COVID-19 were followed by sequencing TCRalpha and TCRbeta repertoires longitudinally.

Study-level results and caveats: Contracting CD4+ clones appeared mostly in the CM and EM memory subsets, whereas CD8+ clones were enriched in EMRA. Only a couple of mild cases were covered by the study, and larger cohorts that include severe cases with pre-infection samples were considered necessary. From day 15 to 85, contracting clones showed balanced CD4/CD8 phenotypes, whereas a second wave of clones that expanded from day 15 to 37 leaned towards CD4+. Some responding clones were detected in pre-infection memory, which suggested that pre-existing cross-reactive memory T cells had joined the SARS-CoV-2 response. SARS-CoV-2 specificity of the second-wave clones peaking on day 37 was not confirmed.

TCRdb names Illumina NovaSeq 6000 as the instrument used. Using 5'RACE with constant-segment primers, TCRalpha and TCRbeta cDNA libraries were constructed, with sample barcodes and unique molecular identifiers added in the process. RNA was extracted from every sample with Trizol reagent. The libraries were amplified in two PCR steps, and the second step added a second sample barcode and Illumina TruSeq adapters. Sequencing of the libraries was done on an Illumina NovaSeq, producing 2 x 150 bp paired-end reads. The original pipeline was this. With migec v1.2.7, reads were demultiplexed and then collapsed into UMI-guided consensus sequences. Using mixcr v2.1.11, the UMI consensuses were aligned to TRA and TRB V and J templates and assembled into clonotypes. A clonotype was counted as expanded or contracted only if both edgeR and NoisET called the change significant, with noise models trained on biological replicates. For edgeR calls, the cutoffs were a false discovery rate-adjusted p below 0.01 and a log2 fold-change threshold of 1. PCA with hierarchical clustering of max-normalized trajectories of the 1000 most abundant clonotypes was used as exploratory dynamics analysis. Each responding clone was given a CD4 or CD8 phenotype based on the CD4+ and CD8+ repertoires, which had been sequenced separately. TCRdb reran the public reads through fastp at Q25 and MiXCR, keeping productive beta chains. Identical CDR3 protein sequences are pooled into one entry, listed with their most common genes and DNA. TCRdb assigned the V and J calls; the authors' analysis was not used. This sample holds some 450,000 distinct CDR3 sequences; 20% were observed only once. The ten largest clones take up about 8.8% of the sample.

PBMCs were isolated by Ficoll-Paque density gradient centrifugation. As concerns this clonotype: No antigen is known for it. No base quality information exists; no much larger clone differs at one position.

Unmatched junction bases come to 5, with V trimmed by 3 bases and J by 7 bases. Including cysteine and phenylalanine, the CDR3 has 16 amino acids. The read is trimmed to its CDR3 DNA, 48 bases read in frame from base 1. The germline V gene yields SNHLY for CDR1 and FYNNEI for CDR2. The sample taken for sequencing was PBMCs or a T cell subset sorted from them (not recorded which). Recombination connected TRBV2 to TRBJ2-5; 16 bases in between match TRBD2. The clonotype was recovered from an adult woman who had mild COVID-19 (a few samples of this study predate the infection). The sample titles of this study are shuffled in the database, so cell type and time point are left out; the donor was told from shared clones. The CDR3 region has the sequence CASSEGLAGGPGTQYF. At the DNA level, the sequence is TGTGCCAGCAGTGAGGGACTAGCGGGGGGGCCAGGGACCCAGTACTTC.